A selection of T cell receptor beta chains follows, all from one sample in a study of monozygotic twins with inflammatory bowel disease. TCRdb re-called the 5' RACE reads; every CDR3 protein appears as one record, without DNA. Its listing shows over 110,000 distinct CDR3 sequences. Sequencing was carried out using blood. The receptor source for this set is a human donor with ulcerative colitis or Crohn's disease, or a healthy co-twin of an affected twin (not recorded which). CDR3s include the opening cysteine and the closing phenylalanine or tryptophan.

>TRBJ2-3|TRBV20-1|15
CSASRQDTTADTQYF
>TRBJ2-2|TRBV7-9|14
CASSYSTGAGELFF
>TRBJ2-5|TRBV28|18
CASSFWTSGRRPQETQYF
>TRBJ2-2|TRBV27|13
CASSLDRFGELFF
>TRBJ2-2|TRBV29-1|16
CSVYYRDRERTGELFF
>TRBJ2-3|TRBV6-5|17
CASSYSFYQLRTDTQYF
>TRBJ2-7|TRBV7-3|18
CASSLKGTSGGYAYEQYF
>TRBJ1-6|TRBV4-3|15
CASSQEGQYNSPLHF
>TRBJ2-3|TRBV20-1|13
CSAKPRGADTQYF
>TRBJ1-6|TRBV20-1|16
CSARDGRLFYNSPLHF
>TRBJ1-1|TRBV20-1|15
CSAPPRIRGRTEAFF
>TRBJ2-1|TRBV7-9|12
CASSLGNNEQFF
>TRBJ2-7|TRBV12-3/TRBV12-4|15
CASSPDRGRRYEQYF
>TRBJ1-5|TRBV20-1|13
CSARWGVHQPQHF
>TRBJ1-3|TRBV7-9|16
CASSLPPRSSGNTIYF
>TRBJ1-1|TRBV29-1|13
CSVGGGGRTEAFF
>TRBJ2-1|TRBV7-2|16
CASSPPGTRVGYEQFF
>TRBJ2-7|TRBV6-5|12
CASSTGAYEQYF
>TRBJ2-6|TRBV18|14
CASSPGTGANVLTF
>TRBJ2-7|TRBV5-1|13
CASSLEQSYEQYF
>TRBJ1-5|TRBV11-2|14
CASSLGQRGQPQHF
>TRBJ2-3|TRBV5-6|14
CASSGLISTDTQYF
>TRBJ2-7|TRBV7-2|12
CASSRSTYEQYF
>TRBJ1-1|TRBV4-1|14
CASSRDRGYTEAFF
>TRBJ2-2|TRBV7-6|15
CASSLGTGNTGELFF
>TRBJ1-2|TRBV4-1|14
CASSPDSESIGYTF
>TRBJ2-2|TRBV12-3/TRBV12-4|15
CASTLGQGVTGELFF
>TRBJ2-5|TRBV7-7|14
CASSLSGLQETQYF
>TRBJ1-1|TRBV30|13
CAWSFDRDTEAFF
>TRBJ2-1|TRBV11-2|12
CASSFLGDPQFF
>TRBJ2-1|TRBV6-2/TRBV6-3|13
CASRDRGYNEQFF
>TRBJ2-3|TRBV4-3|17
CASSQELAGGSTDTQYF
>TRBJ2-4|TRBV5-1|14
CASSPGQGINIQYF
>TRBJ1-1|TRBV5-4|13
CASSPRVTTEAFF
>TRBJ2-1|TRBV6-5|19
CASSSGRPAGTGNYNEQFF
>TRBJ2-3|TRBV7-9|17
CASSPPGAGGFTDTQYF
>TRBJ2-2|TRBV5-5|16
CASSRDGGQYTGELFF
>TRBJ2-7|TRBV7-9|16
CASRGTREGQTYEQYF
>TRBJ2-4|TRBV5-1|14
CASSFWQGGDIQYF
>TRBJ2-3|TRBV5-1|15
CASSLDRPRGDTQYF
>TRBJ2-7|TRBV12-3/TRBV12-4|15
CASSLVASRGYEQYF
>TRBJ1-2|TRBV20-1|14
CSAPRRDTNYGYTF
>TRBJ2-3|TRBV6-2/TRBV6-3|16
CASTSTGPHTVGTQYF